Sequencing of this T cell receptor beta chain was carried out in a study of cytomegalovirus exposure and HLA in healthy donors. Study-level findings and limits: It was found in a later analysis that first-cohort TCR clusters tended to co-occur in the 130 or so validation repertoires. The study flagged some 170 TCR beta chains as cytomegalovirus-associated.

Assay used: immunoSEQ multiplex PCR; TCRdb lists only in-frame clones, some missing. The top ten hold about 1.2% of the sample, which has some 320,000 clones, about nine tenths seen once. From the 120-subject validation cohort, which was separate from the roughly 700-subject first cohort, the donors were drawn. Trimming cost V 4 bases and J 6 bases, with 17 bases left between them. There are 15 residues in the CDR3. The germline gives CDR1 SNHLY, CDR2 FYNNEI. A note on this clone: The antigen is not known.

The V gene is TRBV2, the J gene TRBJ2-3, with D possibly matching TRBD1 (6 bases). The clonotype comes from a woman in her twenties or thirties in good health and CMV-seropositive. Sequencing was performed on PBMCs. The CDR3 DNA follows: TGTGCCAGCAGTGTTAAGAGGCAGGGGTGGGATACGCAGTATTTT. It is translated as CASSVKRQGWDTQYF.